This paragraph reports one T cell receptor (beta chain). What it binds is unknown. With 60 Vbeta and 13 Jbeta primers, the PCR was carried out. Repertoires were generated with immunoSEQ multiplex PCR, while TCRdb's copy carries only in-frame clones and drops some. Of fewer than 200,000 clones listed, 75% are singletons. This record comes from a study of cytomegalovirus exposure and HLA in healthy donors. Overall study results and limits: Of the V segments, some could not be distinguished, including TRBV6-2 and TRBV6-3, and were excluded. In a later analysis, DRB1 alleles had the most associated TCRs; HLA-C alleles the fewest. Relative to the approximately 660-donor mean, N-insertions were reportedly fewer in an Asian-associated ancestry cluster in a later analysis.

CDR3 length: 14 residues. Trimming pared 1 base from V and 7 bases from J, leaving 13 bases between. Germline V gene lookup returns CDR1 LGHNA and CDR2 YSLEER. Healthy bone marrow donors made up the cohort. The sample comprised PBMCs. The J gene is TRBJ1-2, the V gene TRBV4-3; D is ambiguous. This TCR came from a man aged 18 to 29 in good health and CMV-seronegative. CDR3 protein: CASSQGRGIGGYTF. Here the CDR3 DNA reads TGCGCCAGCAGCCAAGGGCGGGGTATCGGTGGCTACACCTTC.